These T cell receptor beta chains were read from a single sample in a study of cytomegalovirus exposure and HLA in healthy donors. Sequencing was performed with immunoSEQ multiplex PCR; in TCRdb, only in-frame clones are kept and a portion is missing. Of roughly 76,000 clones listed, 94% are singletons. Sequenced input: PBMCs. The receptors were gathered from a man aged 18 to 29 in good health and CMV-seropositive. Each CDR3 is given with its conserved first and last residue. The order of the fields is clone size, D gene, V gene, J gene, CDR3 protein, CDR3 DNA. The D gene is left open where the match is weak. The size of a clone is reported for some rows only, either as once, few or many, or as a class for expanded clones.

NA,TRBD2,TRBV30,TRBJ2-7,CAWGPSGSSYEQYF,TGTGCCTGGGGGCCTAGCGGGAGCTCCTACGAGCAGTACTTC
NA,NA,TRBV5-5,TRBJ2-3,CASSLERDTQYF,TGTGCCAGCAGCTTGGAGAGGGATACGCAGTATTTT
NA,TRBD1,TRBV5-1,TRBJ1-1,CASSPHDRGPVNTEAFF,TGCGCCAGCAGCCCCCACGACAGGGGACCGGTGAACACTGAAGCTTTCTTT
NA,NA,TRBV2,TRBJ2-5,CASTRMTADTTETQYF,TGTGCCAGCACTCGAATGACAGCAGACACAACGGAGACCCAGTACTTC
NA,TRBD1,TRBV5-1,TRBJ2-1,CASRGQGVWEQFF,TGCGCCAGCAGGGGACAGGGGGTGTGGGAGCAGTTCTTC
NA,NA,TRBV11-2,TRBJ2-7,CASSSPRESYEQYF,TGTGCCAGCAGCTCCCCCCGGGAGTCGTACGAGCAGTACTTC
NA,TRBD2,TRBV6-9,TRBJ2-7,CASSYGLAGPSQQYF,TGTGCCAGCAGTTACGGACTAGCGGGCCCCTCCCAGCAGTACTTC
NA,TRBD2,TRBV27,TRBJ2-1,CASSLNPAGGLEQFF,TGTGCCAGCAGTTTAAACCCAGCGGGAGGGCTTGAGCAGTTCTTC
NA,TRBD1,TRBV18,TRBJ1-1,CASSPPGTGGTEAFF,TGTGCCAGCTCACCACCCGGGACAGGGGGGACTGAAGCTTTCTTT
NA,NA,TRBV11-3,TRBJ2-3,CASSSNRAGGGPNTQYF,TGTGCCAGCAGCTCGAACCGGGCCGGCGGGGGCCCAAATACGCAGTATTTT
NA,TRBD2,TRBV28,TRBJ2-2,CASRLGRAETGELFF,TGTGCCAGCAGGCTCGGGAGGGCCGAGACCGGGGAGCTGTTTTTT
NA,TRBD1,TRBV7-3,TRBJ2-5,CASSPGGQGPTQYF,TGTGCCAGCAGCCCCGGAGGACAGGGGCCGACCCAGTACTTC
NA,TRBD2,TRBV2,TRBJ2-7,CASSEAREVTYEQYF,TGTGCCAGCAGTGAAGCCCGGGAGGTTACCTACGAGCAGTACTTC
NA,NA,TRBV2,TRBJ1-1,CASSPGTLNTEAFF,TGTGCCAGCAGTCCCGGGACATTGAACACTGAAGCTTTCTTT
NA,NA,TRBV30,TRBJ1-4,CASSRGFNEKLFF,TGTGCCTCATCGCGGGGTTTTAATGAAAAACTGTTTTTT
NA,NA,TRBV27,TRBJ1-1,CASSFYEGTEAFF,TGTGCCAGCAGTTTCTACGAGGGCACTGAAGCTTTCTTT
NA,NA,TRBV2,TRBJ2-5,CASTGLQVWETQYF,TGTGCCAGCACCGGACTACAGGTCTGGGAGACCCAGTACTTC
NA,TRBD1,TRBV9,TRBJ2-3,CASSVGQGIADTQYF,TGTGCCAGCAGCGTAGGACAGGGGATTGCAGATACGCAGTATTTT
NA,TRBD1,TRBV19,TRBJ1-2,CASSIDRQGFTRGYTF,TGTGCCAGTAGTATAGACCGACAGGGGTTCACTAGGGGCTACACCTTC
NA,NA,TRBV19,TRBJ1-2,CASSPGLGYGYTF,TGTGCCAGTAGCCCGGGACTAGGATATGGCTACACCTTC
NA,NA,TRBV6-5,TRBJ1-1,CASTPGTGRTEAFF,TGTGCCAGCACTCCGGGCACAGGGAGAACTGAAGCTTTCTTT
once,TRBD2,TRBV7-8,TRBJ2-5,CASSLLAGGGGETQYF,TGTGCCAGCAGCTTACTAGCGGGGGGGGGCGGCGAGACCCAGTACTTC
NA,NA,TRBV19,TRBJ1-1,CASSISGILGAFF,TGTGCCAGTAGTATATCCGGGATTCTCGGAGCTTTCTTT
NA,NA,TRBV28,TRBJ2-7,CASTHPGGYEQYF,TGTGCCAGCACCCACCCCGGGGGCTACGAGCAGTACTTC
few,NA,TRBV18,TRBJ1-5,CASSSGGTQPQHF,TGTGCCAGCTCGTCAGGCGGGACTCAGCCCCAGCATTTT
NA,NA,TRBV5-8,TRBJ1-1,CASSFRQRMNTEAFF,TGTGCCAGCAGCTTTAGACAGCGCATGAACACTGAAGCTTTCTTT
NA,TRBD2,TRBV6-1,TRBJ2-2,CASSKIAGNTGELFF,TGTGCCAGCAGTAAAATAGCGGGTAACACCGGGGAGCTGTTTTTT
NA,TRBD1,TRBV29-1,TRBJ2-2,CSVSDRVSAGELFF,TGCAGCGTTAGCGACAGGGTGTCCGCCGGGGAGCTGTTTTTT
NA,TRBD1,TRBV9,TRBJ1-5,CASSPSAGTDSNQPQHF,TGTGCCAGCAGCCCGTCCGCCGGGACAGACAGCAATCAGCCCCAGCATTTT
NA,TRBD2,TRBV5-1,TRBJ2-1,CASSFEAGAREQFF,TGCGCCAGCAGCTTTGAAGCGGGAGCTAGGGAGCAGTTCTTC
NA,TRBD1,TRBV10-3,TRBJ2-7,CATGQGPSSYEQYF,TGTGCCACCGGACAGGGTCCCAGCTCCTACGAGCAGTACTTC
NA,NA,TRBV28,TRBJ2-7,CASSLRRLSYEQYF,TGTGCCAGCAGTTTAAGGAGGCTGTCCTACGAGCAGTACTTC
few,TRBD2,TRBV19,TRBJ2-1,CASSIPRGDNEQFF,TGTGCCAGTAGTATCCCACGGGGGGACAATGAGCAGTTCTTC
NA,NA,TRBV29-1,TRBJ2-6,CSVVNSGANVLTF,TGCAGCGTTGTTAACTCTGGGGCCAACGTCCTGACTTTC
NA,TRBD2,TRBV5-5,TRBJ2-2,CASSYRVAGYTGELFF,TGTGCCAGCAGCTACCGGGTAGCGGGATACACCGGGGAGCTGTTTTTT
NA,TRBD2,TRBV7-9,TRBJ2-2,CASSFGLAANTGELFF,TGTGCCAGCAGCTTCGGACTAGCAGCGAACACCGGGGAGCTGTTTTTT
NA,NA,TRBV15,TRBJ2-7,CATSRDLLYEQYF,TGTGCCACCAGCAGAGATCTCCTCTACGAGCAGTACTTC
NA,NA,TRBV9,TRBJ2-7,CASSVGGPSYEQYF,TGTGCCAGCAGCGTAGGTGGGCCTTCCTACGAGCAGTACTTC
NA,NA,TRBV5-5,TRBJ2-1,CASSYPVGVDEQFF,TGTGCCAGCAGCTACCCTGTCGGGGTGGATGAGCAGTTCTTC
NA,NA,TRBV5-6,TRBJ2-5,CASSYSAEETQYF,TGTGCCAGCAGCTATAGCGCGGAAGAGACCCAGTACTTC
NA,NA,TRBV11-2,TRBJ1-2,CASSLSQAAIYGYTF,TGTGCCAGCAGCTTATCTCAGGCCGCAATATATGGCTACACCTTC
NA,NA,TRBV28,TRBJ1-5,CASSLYLSGQPQHF,TGTGCCAGCAGCCTCTACCTTAGTGGTCAGCCCCAGCATTTT
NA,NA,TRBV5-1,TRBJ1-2,CASSPTYTGKLYGYTF,TGCGCCAGCAGCCCGACCTATACAGGGAAACTCTATGGCTACACCTTC
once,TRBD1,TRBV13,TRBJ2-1,CASSQGVSNEQFF,TGTGCCAGCAGTCAGGGGGTGAGCAATGAGCAGTTCTTC
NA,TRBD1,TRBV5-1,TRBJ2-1,CASSPTGTGGVDEQFF,TGCGCCAGCAGCCCTACCGGGACAGGGGGCGTCGATGAGCAGTTCTTC
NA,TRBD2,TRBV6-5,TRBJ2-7,CASGLAGASAYEQYF,TGTGCCAGCGGATTAGCGGGAGCGTCCGCCTACGAGCAGTACTTC
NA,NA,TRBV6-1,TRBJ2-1,CASSESRGLSYNEQFF,TGTGCCAGCAGTGAAAGTAGGGGACTCTCCTACAATGAGCAGTTCTTC
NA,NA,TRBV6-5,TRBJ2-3,CASSRAYRTDTQYF,TGTGCCAGCAGTCGAGCGTACCGCACAGATACGCAGTATTTT
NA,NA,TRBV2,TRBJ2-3,CASSGFPEGVGTDTQYF,TGTGCCAGCTCTGGTTTCCCGGAGGGAGTTGGCACAGATACGCAGTATTTT
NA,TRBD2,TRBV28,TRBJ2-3,CATSSGHTDTQYF,TGTGCCACGTCTAGCGGCCACACAGATACGCAGTATTTT
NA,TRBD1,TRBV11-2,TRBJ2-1,CASSLGPGQGAGNEQFF,TGTGCCAGCAGCTTGGGACCGGGACAGGGGGCAGGCAATGAGCAGTTCTTC
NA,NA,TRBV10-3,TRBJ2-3,CAISESKGGSDTQYF,TGTGCCATCAGTGAGTCGAAGGGAGGCTCAGATACGCAGTATTTT
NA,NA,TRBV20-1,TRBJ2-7,CSAILSYEQYF,TGCAGTGCTATCCTATCCTACGAGCAGTACTTC
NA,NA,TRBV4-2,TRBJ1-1,CASSQIQGTTEAFF,TGTGCCAGCAGCCAAATACAGGGAACCACTGAAGCTTTCTTT